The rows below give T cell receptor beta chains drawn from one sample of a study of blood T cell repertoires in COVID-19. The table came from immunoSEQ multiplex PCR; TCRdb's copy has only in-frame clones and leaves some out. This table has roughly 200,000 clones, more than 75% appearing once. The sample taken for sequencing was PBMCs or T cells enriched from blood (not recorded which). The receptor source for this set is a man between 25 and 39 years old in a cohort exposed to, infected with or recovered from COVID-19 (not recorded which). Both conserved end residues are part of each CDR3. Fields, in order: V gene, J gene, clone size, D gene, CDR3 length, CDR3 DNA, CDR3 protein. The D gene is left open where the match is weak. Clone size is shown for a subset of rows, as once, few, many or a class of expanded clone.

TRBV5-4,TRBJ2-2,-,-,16,TGTGCCAGCACCCAAGGCCAGCGGAGGAACACCGGGGAGCTGTTTTTT,CASTQGQRRNTGELFF
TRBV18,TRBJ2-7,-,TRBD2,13,TGTGCCAGCTCACCAAGGCGGGAGGGAGAGCAGTACTTC,CASSPRREGEQYF
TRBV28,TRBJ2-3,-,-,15,TGTGCCAGCAGTTTAATCGGGAGTGCTTGGAGTACGCAGTATTTT,CASSLIGSAWSTQYF
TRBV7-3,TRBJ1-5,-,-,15,TGTGCCAGCAGCTTAGAAATTCGGGCGGGTCAGCCCCAGCATTTT,CASSLEIRAGQPQHF
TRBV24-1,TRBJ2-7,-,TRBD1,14,TGTGCCACCAGTGATCGGACAGGGTCTTACGAGCAGTACTTC,CATSDRTGSYEQYF
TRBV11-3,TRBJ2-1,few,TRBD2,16,TGTGCCAGCAGCCTCGGGACTAGCGTGGGGCGGAATGAGCAGTTCTTC,CASSLGTSVGRNEQFF
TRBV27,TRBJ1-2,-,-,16,TGTGCCAGCAGTCCTCATGGCAGGGGCCTCGAGTATGGCTACACCTTC,CASSPHGRGLEYGYTF
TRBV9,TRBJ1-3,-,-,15,TGTGCCAGCAGCGTAGACTGGTCCTCTGGAAACACCATATATTTT,CASSVDWSSGNTIYF
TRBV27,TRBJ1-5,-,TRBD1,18,TGTGCCAGCAGCCGACGACAGGGACGGATGTATAGCAATCAGCCCCAGCATTTT,CASSRRQGRMYSNQPQHF
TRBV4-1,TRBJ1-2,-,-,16,TGCGCCAGCAGCCAAGGGAAGGGGATGACCCACTATGGCTACACCTTC,CASSQGKGMTHYGYTF
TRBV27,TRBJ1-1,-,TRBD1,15,TGTGCCAGCAGCGAAAGGGACAGACTGAACACTGAAGCTTTCTTT,CASSERDRLNTEAFF
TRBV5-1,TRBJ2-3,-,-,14,TGCGCCAGCAGGGGCGGGGTCCTCACAGATACGCAGTATTTT,CASRGGVLTDTQYF
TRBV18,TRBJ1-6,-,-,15,TGTGCCAGCTCACCACCGCGGACAAATAATTCACCCCTCCACTTT,CASSPPRTNNSPLHF
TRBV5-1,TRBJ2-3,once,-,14,TGCGCCAGCAGCTTCCCATCAGGCACAGATACGCAGTATTTT,CASSFPSGTDTQYF
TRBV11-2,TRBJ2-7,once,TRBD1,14,TGTGCCAGCAGCTCGCGGACAGGGGCCTACGAGCAGTACTTC,CASSSRTGAYEQYF
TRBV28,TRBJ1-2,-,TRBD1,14,TGTGCCAGTGTTGACAGGGGGGATGTCTATGGCTACACCTTC,CASVDRGDVYGYTF
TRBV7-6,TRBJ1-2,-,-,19,TGTGCCAGCAGCTTAGGCCGCTTCCCTTCGACAGGACGATCAGATGGCTACACCTTC,CASSLGRFPSTGRSDGYTF
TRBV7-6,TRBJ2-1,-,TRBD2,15,TGTGCCAGCAGCCCAACCCGCGGGAGAAACAATGAGCAGTTCTTC,CASSPTRGRNNEQFF
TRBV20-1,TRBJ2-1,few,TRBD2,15,TGCAGTGCTAGTACGACTAGCGGGAACTACAATGAGCAGTTCTTC,CSASTTSGNYNEQFF
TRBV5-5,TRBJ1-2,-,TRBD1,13,TGTGCCAGCAGCGGACAGGACCGCAATGGCTACACCTTC,CASSGQDRNGYTF
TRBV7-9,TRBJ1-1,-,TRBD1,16,TGTGCCAGCAGCTTTCCTAAGTACAGGGGGAACACTGAAGCTTTCTTT,CASSFPKYRGNTEAFF
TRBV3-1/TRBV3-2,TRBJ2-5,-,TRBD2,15,TGTGCCAGCAGCCTCCTAGCGGGAGGGAGGGAGACCCAGTACTTC,CASSLLAGGRETQYF
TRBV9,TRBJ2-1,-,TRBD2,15,TGTGCCAGCAGCGTTGGCGGCGGGAGGTACAATGAGCAGTTCTTC,CASSVGGGRYNEQFF
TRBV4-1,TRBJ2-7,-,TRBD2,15,TGCGCCAGCAGCCAACACAGCGGGACTCTCTACGAGCAGTACTTC,CASSQHSGTLYEQYF
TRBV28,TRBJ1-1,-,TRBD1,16,TGTGCCAGCAGTTTGCCACTACAGGGGGCTAGGACTGAAGCTTTCTTT,CASSLPLQGARTEAFF
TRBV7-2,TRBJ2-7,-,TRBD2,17,TGTGCCAGCAGCTTCCGGACTAGCGGGAGTCCCGGAGGCGAGCAGTACTTC,CASSFRTSGSPGGEQYF
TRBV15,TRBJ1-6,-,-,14,TGTGCCACCAGCAGAGACAGAAAAAATTCACCCCTCCACTTT,CATSRDRKNSPLHF
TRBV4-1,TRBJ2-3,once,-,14,TGCGCCAGCAGTCGACTAGAGTTGCCAGATACGCAGTATTTT,CASSRLELPDTQYF
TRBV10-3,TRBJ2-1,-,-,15,TGTGCCATCAGTGACCCCCCGGGCTCCTACAATGAGCAGTTCTTC,CAISDPPGSYNEQFF
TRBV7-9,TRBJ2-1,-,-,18,TGTGCCAGCAGCCTTCCCCTCATGAAGGCCGGTCTTGCGGCTGAGCAGTTCTTC,CASSLPLMKAGLAAEQFF
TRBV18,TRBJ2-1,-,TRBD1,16,TGTGCCAGCTCACCAAACCAGGGGACAGCCTTCGGTGAGCAGTTCTTC,CASSPNQGTAFGEQFF
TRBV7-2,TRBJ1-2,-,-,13,TGTGCCAGCAGCCCCCTCACCGGGTATGGCTACACCTTC,CASSPLTGYGYTF
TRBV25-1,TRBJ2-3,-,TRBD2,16,TGTGCCAGCAGCCCTAATAGCGGGTCTCTCACAGATACGCAGTATTTT,CASSPNSGSLTDTQYF